The 19 T cell receptor beta chains given below trace back to one sample, sequenced in a study of blood T cell repertoires in COVID-19. The protocol was immunoSEQ multiplex PCR, while the TCRdb copy is restricted to in-frame clones and leaves out a portion. The table lists around 190,000 clones, 65% to 80% of them singletons. Input material: peripheral blood. These receptors were collected from a woman between 45 and 65 years old with acute or convalescent COVID-19.

The gene calls are TRBV5-1 and TRBJ1-1; D is ambiguous. V was shortened by 7 bases and J by 0 bases, with 10 bases between the two germline ends. There are 13 residues in the CDR3. Germline-derived CDR1 and CDR2 are SGHRS and YFSETQ. The chain's CDR3 is CASRRGLNTEAFF. In nucleotides, the CDR3 is TGCGCCAGCCGACGGGGTTTGAACACTGAAGCTTTCTTT.

This clone came up a few times. The chain combines TRBV21-1 with TRBJ2-1; the table's D call of TRBD2 was not tested on the DNA. TRBV21-1 is flagged as a pseudogene. The CDR3 runs to 18 residues. Written as DNA, the CDR3 is TGTGCCAGCAGCTCGCCCCGCGAATTCGGGGGCTCCTACAATGAGCAGTTCTTC. Amino acid sequence: CASSSPREFGGSYNEQFF.

The chain recombines TRBV4-3 with TRBJ1-2, with TRBD1 matching 8 bases. The CDR3 loop spans 17 amino acids. The germline V gene has CDR1 LGHNA and CDR2 YSLEER. The trim removed 1 base at V and 2 bases at J, leaving 9 bases unmatched. The CDR3 sequence: CASSQGTGKFINYGYTF. As DNA, the CDR3 is TGCGCCAGCAGCCAAGGGACAGGGAAGTTTATCAACTATGGCTACACCTTC.

The chain couples TRBV19 to TRBJ1-2; D is possibly TRBD1 (6 bases). The CDR3 runs to 14 residues. Germline V gene lookup returns CDR1 LNHDA and CDR2 SQIVND (reference sequence). V lost 5 bases to trimming and J lost 0 bases, with 10 bases between them. The CDR3 reads CASSFQGSNYGYTF. The CDR3, as DNA: TGTGCCAGTAGTTTTCAGGGGTCTAACTATGGCTACACCTTC.

V and J are TRBV18 and TRBJ2-3; 8 bases fit TRBD2. Germline V CDR1 and CDR2: KGHSH, LQKENI. V was clipped by 4 bases and J by 5 bases; unmatched bases: 8. The CDR3 has 15 residues. The CDR3 DNA reads as TGTGCCAGCTCACTCAGCGGGGGCTGGGGAGATACGCAGTATTTT. Its protein is CASSLSGGWGDTQYF.

The gene calls are TRBV11-2 and TRBJ1-1; D perhaps matches TRBD1 (6 bases). The CDR3 length is 15 residues. The V end was cut by 6 bases, the J end by 1 base, with 15 bases between. Germline values: CDR1 SGHAT, CDR2 FQNNGV. DNA of the CDR3: TGTGCCAGCAGATACGCACAAGGGGGGAACACTGAAGCTTTCTTT. Translation gives CASRYAQGGNTEAFF.

V gene TRBV6-5 combines with J gene TRBJ2-1; 9 bases align to TRBD2. The trim removed 0 bases at V and 7 bases at J, leaving 7 bases unmatched. Per germline, CDR1 MNHEY and CDR2 SVGAGI. This CDR3 is built from 16 residues. The DNA for the CDR3 is TGTGCCAGCAGTTACTCGAGGGCTAGCGGGACTAATGAGCAGTTCTTC. Protein sequence: CASSYSRASGTNEQFF.

The V and J genes are TRBV9 and TRBJ2-5, with D tentatively TRBD2 (7 bases). The germline V gene has CDR1 SGDLS and CDR2 YYNGEE. There are 15 residues in the CDR3. V was clipped by 0 bases and J by 5 bases, with 14 bases between them. CDR3 in amino acids: CASSVASGGGETQYF. For the CDR3, the DNA is TGTGCCAGCAGCGTAGCTTCGGGGGGCGGGGAGACCCAGTACTTC.

The chain couples TRBV10-1 to TRBJ1-2; the D gene is possibly TRBD1 (5 bases). Per the germline V gene, CDR1 is WNHNN and CDR2 is SYGVQD (reference sequence). The CDR3 spans 13 residues. The V end lost 3 bases, the J end lost 7 bases, and 12 bases lay between the germline ends. The CDR3 DNA is TGCGCCAGCAGTGACAGGGTGGAAGGTGGCTACACCTTC. Amino acids: CASSDRVEGGYTF.

The chain couples TRBV19 to TRBJ2-7; 10 positions agree with TRBD2. This CDR3 contains 16 residues. Looked up from germline, CDR1 is LNHDA and CDR2 is SQIVND (reference sequence). Trimming at V came to 3 bases and at J to 2 bases, leaving 7 bases not matched to a gene. The CDR3 DNA reads TGTGCCAGTAGTATGGGACTAGCGACGACAACCTACGAGCAGTACTTC. Translated: CASSMGLATTTYEQYF. Based on the CDR3 plus reference TRBV19 and TRBJ2-7, the full variable domain is DGGITQSPKYLFRKEGQNVTLSCEQNLNHDAMYWYRQDPGQGLRLIYYSQIVNDFQKGDIAEGYSVSREKKESFPLTVTSAQKNPTAFYLCASSMGLATTTYEQYFGPGTRLTVT.

This chain links TRBV5-8 with TRBJ1-2; D is uncertain. Trimming pared 4 bases from V and 8 bases from J, leaving 18 bases between. CDR1 SGHTS and CDR2 YDEGEE come from the germline V gene. This CDR3 spans 14 amino acids. The CDR3 spells CASSPTSPRGGYTF. Here the CDR3 DNA reads TGTGCCAGCAGCCCAACTTCTCCCAGAGGCGGCTACACCTTC.

V usage is TRBV14 and J usage is TRBJ2-1, with D possibly matching TRBD1 (6 bases). This CDR3 region has 17 residues. V gave up 0 bases and J gave up 9 bases, with 21 bases separating them. Germline CDR1 is SGHDN and CDR2 is FVKESK. CDR3 DNA sequence: TGTGCCAGCAGCCAAGATGGGGGCGTTCGGGTTTTCAGTGAGCAGTTCTTC. Protein sequence: CASSQDGGVRVFSEQFF.

CDR3 residues: CASSWSGVAGGGINEQFF. The CDR3 nucleotides are TGCGCCAGCAGCTGGAGTGGGGTAGCGGGTGGAGGGATCAATGAGCAGTTCTTC. The J gene is TRBJ2-1, the V gene TRBV5-1; TRBD2 agrees at 7 bases. The trim removed 3 bases at V and 6 bases at J, leaving 18 bases unmatched. CDR3 length equals 18 residues. Germline V CDR1 and CDR2: SGHRS, YFSETQ.

J is TRBJ2-5 and V is TRBV20-1; no clear D gene. Germline loops: CDR1 DFQATT, CDR2 SNEGSKA (reference sequence). The V end lost 6 bases, the J end lost 1 base, and 6 bases lay between the germline ends. The CDR3 runs to 11 residues. CDR3 in amino acids: CSARGQETQYF. In nucleotides, the CDR3 is TGCAGTGCCCGAGGCCAAGAGACCCAGTACTTC.

V and J are TRBV28 and TRBJ2-6; TRBD1 aligns across 11 bases. The junction had 12 bases not matched to a gene; V was cut back by 5 bases and J by 3 bases. The CDR3 is 19 residues long. Germline CDR1 is MDHEN and CDR2 is SYDVKM. The CDR3 loop is CASSKLGTGGFYGANVLTF. The CDR3, as DNA: TGTGCCAGCAGTAAATTGGGGACAGGGGGATTTTATGGGGCCAACGTCCTGACTTTC.

The chain joins TRBV5-1 to TRBJ1-2; 12 positions agree with TRBD1. V shed 4 bases, J shed 0 bases, and the junction held 4 bases outside the gene matches. Germline assignment: CDR1 SGHRS and CDR2 YFSETQ. This CDR3 region has 16 residues. CDR3 sequence reads: CASSPGTGGSNYGYTF. The CDR3 DNA reads as TGCGCCAGCAGCCCGGGGACAGGGGGCTCTAACTATGGCTACACCTTC.

The chain employs TRBV3-1 (or the pseudogene TRBV3-2) and TRBJ2-3, with D possibly matching TRBD2 (5 bases). In germline, CDR1 is LGHDT, CDR2 YNNKEL (reference sequence). The CDR3 has 15 amino acids. Trimming pared 5 bases from V and 1 base from J, leaving 13 bases between. DNA of the CDR3: TGTGCCAGCAGCTCCCGGGGTACCCGCACAGATACGCAGTATTTT. Residues: CASSSRGTRTDTQYF.

The CDR3 DNA follows: TGTGCCAGCAGCCCAACTAGCGGGAGAGGGTACAATGAGCAGTTCTTC. Amino acid sequence: CASSPTSGRGYNEQFF. The V and J genes are TRBV7-9 and TRBJ2-1; TRBD2 matches at 11 bases. Trimming took 5 bases from V and 4 from J; bases not matched to a gene: 7. The CDR3 sequence is 16 residues long. Germline V lookup: CDR1 SEHNR, CDR2 FQNEAQ (reference sequence).

In its sample, this clone was seen a few times. This chain links TRBV19 with TRBJ1-5, with 8 nucleotides matching TRBD1. The CDR3 has 15 residues. Germline CDR1 and CDR2: LNHDA and SQIVND (reference sequence). The V segment lost 1 base and the J segment 9 bases; nucleotides outside the gene matches: 8. CDR3 nucleotide sequence: TGTGCCAGTAGTATAGGGCCAGGGGGCGCAGGGCCCCAGCATTTT. It specifies CASSIGPGGAGPQHF. The full variable domain, with the rest looked up from reference TRBV19 and TRBJ1-5, is DGGITQSPKYLFRKEGQNVTLSCEQNLNHDAMYWYRQDPGQGLRLIYYSQIVNDFQKGDIAEGYSVSREKKESFPLTVTSAQKNPTAFYLCASSIGPGGAGPQHFGDGTRLSIL.